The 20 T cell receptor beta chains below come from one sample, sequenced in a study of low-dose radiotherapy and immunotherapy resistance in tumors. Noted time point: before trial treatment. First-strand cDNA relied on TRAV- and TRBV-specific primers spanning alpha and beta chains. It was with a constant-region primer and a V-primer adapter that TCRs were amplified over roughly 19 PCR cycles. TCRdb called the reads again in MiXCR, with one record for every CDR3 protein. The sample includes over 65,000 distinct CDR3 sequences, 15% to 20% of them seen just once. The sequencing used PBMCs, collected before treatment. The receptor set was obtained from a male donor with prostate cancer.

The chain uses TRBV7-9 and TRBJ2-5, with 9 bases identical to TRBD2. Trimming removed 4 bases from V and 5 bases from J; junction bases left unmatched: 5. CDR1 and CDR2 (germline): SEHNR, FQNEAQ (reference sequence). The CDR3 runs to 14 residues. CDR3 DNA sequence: TGTGCCAGCAGCTCTGCGGGGGGGTTCGAGACCCAGTACTTC. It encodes CASSSAGGFETQYF.

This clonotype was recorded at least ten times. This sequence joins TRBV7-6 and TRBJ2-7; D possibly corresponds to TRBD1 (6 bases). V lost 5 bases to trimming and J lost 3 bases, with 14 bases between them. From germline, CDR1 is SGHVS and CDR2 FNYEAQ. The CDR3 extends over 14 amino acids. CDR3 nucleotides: TGTGCCAGCAGCCCCCAGACAGGAAACTACGAGCAGTACTTC. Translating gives CASSPQTGNYEQYF.

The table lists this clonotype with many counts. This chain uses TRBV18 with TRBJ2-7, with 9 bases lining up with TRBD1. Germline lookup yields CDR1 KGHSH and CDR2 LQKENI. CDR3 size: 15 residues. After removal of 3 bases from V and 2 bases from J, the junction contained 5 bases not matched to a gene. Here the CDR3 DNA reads TGTGCCAGCTCACCCCGGACAGGGGTGGCCTACGAGCAGTACTTC. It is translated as CASSPRTGVAYEQYF.

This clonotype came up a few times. The CDR3 coding sequence is TGTGCCAGCAGCCATGGGACGGACCCTAGCACAGATACGCAGTATTTT. This sequence encodes CASSHGTDPSTDTQYF. The V gene is TRBV12-3 or TRBV12-4, the J gene TRBJ2-3, with D perhaps given as TRBD1 or TRBD2 (5 bases each). The CDR3 contains 16 residues. V was clipped by 6 bases and J by 0 bases, with 16 bases between them.

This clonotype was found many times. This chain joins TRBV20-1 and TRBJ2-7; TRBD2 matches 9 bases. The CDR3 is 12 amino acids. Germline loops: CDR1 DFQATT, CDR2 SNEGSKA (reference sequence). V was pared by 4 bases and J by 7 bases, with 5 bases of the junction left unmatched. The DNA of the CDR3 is TGCAGTGCTATGCGGGGGGGGTATGAGCAGTACTTC. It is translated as CSAMRGGYEQYF.

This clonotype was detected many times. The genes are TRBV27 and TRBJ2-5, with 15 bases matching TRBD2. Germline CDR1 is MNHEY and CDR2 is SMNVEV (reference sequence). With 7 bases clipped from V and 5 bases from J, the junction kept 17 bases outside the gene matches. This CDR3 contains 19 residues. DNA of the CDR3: TGTGCCAGCACCTTGCGTCCTCCGGGACTAGCGGGGGGACTCGAGACCCAGTACTTC. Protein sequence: CASTLRPPGLAGGLETQYF.

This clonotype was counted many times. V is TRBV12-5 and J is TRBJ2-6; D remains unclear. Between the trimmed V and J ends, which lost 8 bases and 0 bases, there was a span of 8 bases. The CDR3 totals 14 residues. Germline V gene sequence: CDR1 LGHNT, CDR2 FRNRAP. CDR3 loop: CASKTSSGANVLTF. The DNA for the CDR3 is TGTGCTAGTAAGACCTCCTCTGGGGCCAACGTCCTGACTTTC.

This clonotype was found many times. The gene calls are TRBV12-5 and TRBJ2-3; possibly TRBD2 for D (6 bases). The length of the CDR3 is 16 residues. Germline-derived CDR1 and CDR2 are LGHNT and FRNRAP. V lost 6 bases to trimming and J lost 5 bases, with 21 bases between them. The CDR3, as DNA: TGTGCTAGTGGACCAGGACTAACCCAGGCTAAAGATACGCAGTATTTT. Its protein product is CASGPGLTQAKDTQYF.

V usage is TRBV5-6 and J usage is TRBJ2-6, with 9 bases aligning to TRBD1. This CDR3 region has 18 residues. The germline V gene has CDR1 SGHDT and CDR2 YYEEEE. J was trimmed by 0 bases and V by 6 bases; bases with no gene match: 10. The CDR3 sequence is CASITPGQGISGANVLTF. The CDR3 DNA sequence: TGTGCCAGCATCACTCCGGGACAGGGAATCTCTGGGGCCAACGTCCTGACTTTC.

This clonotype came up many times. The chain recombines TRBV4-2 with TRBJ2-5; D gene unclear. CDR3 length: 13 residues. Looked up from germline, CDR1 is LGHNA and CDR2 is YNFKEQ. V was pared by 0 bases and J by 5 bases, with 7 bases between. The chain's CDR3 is CASSQERWETQYF. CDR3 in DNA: TGTGCCAGCAGCCAAGAGCGGTGGGAGACCCAGTACTTC.

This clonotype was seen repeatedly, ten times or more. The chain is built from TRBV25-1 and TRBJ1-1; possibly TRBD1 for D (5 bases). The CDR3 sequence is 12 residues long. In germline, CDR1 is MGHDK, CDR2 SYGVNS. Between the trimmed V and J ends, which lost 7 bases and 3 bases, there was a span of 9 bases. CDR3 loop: CASTGGDTEAFF. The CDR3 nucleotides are TGTGCCAGCACTGGGGGGGACACTGAAGCTTTCTTT.

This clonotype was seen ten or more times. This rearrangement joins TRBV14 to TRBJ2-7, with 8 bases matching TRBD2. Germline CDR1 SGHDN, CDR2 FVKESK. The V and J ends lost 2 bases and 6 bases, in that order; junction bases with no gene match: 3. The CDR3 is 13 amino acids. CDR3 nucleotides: TGTGCCAGCAGCCAAACGGGAGGGCTCGAGCAGTACTTC. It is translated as CASSQTGGLEQYF.

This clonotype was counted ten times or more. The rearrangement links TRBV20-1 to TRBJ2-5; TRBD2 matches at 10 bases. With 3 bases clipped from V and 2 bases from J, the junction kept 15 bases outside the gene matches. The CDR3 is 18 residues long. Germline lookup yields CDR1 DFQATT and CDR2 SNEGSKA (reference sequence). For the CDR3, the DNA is TGCAGTGCTAGTCCCCCCCTAGCGGGGGCTTCGCCTCAAGAGACCCAGTACTTC. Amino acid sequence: CSASPPLAGASPQETQYF.

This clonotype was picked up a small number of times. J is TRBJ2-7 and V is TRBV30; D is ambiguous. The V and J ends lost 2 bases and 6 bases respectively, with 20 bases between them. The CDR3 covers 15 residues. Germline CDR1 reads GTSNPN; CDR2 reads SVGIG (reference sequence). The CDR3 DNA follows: TGTGCCTGGAGTCCTCCCCGGACCGGGTTCCCCGAGCAGTACTTC. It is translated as CAWSPPRTGFPEQYF.

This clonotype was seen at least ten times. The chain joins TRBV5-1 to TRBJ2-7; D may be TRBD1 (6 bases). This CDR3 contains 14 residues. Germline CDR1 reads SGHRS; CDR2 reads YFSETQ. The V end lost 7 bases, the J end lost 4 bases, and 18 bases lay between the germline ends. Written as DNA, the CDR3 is TGCGCCAGCGGCAGGGGTCCCCCTAATTACGAGCAGTACTTC. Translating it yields CASGRGPPNYEQYF.

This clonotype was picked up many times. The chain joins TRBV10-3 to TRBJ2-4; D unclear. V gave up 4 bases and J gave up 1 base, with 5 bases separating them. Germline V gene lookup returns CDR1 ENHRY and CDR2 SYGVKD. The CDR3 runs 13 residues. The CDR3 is CAISGGAKNIQYF. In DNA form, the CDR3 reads TGTGCCATCAGTGGGGGTGCCAAAAACATTCAGTACTTC.

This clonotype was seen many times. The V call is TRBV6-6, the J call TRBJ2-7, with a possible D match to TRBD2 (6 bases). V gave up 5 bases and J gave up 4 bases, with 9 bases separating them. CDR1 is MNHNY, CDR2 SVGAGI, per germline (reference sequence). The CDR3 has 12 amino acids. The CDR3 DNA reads TGTGCCAGCAGTGTTAGCGGATACGAGCAGTACTTC. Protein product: CASSVSGYEQYF.

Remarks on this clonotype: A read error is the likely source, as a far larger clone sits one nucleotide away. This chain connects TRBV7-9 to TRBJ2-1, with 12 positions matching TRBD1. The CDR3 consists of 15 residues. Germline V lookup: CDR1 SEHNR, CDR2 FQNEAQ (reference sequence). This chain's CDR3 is CASRFGTGGRNEQFF. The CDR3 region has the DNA TGCGCCAGCCGCTTCGGGACAGGGGGCCGGAATGAGCAGTTCTTC.

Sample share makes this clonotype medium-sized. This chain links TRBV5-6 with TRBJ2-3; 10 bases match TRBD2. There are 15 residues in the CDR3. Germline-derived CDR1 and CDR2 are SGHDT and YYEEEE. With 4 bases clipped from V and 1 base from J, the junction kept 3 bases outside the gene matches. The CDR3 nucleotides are TGTGCCAGCAGCCCCCTAGCGGGGGGCACAGATACGCAGTATTTT. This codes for CASSPLAGGTDTQYF.

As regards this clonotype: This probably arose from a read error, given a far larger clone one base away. The CDR3 is CASSSVAGIGELFF. The DNA for the CDR3 is TGTGCCAGCAGCTCAGTTGCTGGCATCGGGGAGCTGTTTTTT. This chain joins TRBV13 and TRBJ2-2; no firm D call. CDR1 and CDR2 from the germline V gene are PRHDT and FYEKMQ (reference sequence). CDR3 size: 14 residues. Trimming pared 4 bases from V and 7 bases from J, leaving 13 bases between.